The T cell receptor (beta chain) under discussion was sequenced for a study of beta chain features in type 1 diabetes. Every bit of the isolated RNA underwent reverse transcription, so sequencing read expressed TCRB transcripts. Generated by immunoSEQ multiplex PCR, the TCRdb table keeps only in-frame clones and is missing some. Of 390,000 or so clones detected, over 11% appear once; the ten largest clones hold under 0.04%. CDR1 and CDR2 from the germline V gene are SGHTA and FQGNSA. This CDR3 comprises 15 residues. V lost 5 bases, J lost 1 base, and 15 bases lay in between. This clone has a handful of counts.

This clonotype was sampled from a man in his thirties or forties in good health. The specimen was naive CD4+ T cells from blood. V usage is TRBV7-2 and J usage is TRBJ2-7; no reliable D call. CDR3 DNA: TGTGCCAGCAGCAGAGTAACCGGCCAATCCTACGAGCAGTACTTC. This gives the protein CASSRVTGQSYEQYF.